The next 27 T cell receptor beta chains were all read from a single sample in a study of spatial heterogeneity in lung cancer. Each CDR3 protein gets one entry after TCRdb re-called the 5' RACE reads with MiXCR. The sample carries just under 45,000 distinct CDR3 sequences, roughly 20% recorded once. Regarding time point: blood at routine non-recurrence follow-up after resection. Sequences were derived from PBMCs, sampled at follow-up. The receptor set was obtained from a female donor with early-stage non-small cell lung cancer.

The table lists this clonotype with many counts. J is TRBJ2-1 and V is TRBV7-2; TRBD2 matches 7 bases. The junction had 13 bases not matched to a gene; V was cut back by 6 bases and J by 8 bases. Germline loops: CDR1 SGHTA, CDR2 FQGNSA. The CDR3 is 15 amino acids. The CDR3 bases are TGTGCCAGCAGTTTCACACGGGGGGTGGGTGATGAGCAGTTCTTC. Its translation: CASSFTRGVGDEQFF.

The chain employs TRBV12-3 or TRBV12-4 and TRBJ2-1; TRBD1 matches at 7 bases. V trimming: 5 bases; J trimming: 2 bases; junction bases outside the gene matches: 12. The CDR3 runs 17 residues. CDR3 DNA: TGTGCCAGCAGTCGAAACGCTAGAGGGGGCCCCTACAATGAGCAGTTCTTC. As protein: CASSRNARGGPYNEQFF.

The chain couples TRBV27 to TRBJ1-2; possible D gene TRBD1, 6 bases. The CDR3 is made up of 11 amino acids. The V end was cut by 2 bases, the J end by 11 bases, with 9 bases between. CDR1 MNHEY and CDR2 SMNVEV come from the germline V gene (reference sequence). CDR3: CASSLQGRYTF. The DNA for the CDR3 is TGTGCCAGCAGTTTACAGGGGAGATACACCTTC.

This chain joins TRBV3-1 and TRBJ2-7; no reliable D call. Trimming removed 1 base from V and 3 bases from J, with 7 bases in between. This CDR3 contains 13 residues. The germline gives CDR1 LGHDT, CDR2 YNNKEL (reference sequence). This CDR3 reads CASSQAASYEQYF. The CDR3 DNA reads TGTGCCAGCAGCCAAGCCGCCAGCTACGAGCAGTACTTC.

This clonotype was observed at least ten times. The chain joins TRBV5-8 to TRBJ2-5, with D possibly being TRBD1 or TRBD2 (6 bases each). Germline-derived CDR1 and CDR2 are SGHTS and YDEGEE. The CDR3 runs to 13 residues. Trimming shortened V by 2 bases and J by 4 bases, and 9 bases separated the two germline ends. The CDR3 spells CASSLGGLETQYF. As DNA, the CDR3 is TGTGCCAGCAGCTTAGGGGGACTAGAGACCCAGTACTTC.

This chain connects TRBV5-5 to TRBJ2-7, with a tentative D call TRBD2 (6 bases). V lost 2 bases and J lost 4, with 7 bases in between. The CDR3 loop spans 12 amino acids. Germline-derived CDR1 and CDR2 are SGHKS and YYEKEE (reference sequence). CDR3 sequence: CASSFGGYEQYV. The CDR3 DNA follows: TGTGCCAGCAGCTTCGGGGGTTACGAGCAGTACGTC.

This clonotype was seen repeatedly, ten times or more. The chain has TRBV18 and TRBJ1-5; D is unresolved. Germline loops: CDR1 KGHSH, CDR2 LQKENI. Trimming removed 3 bases from V and 7 bases from J, with 13 bases in between. The CDR3 totals 14 residues. CDR3 nucleotides: TGTGCCAGCTCACCTGGAAGGGAGCAACAGCCCCAGCATTTT. It codes for CASSPGREQQPQHF.

This clonotype showed up many times. The V gene is TRBV2, the J gene TRBJ1-4; D might be TRBD1 (5 bases). This CDR3 is built from 16 residues. V was shortened by 3 bases and J by 5 bases, with 16 bases between the two germline ends. From germline, CDR1 is SNHLY and CDR2 FYNNEI. CDR3 in amino acids: CASSDLNRRKNEKLFF. DNA for the CDR3: TGTGCCAGCAGTGATCTCAACAGGAGAAAAAATGAAAAACTGTTTTTT.

There are a few counts of this clonotype. V and J are TRBV18 and TRBJ1-5, with 7 bases identical to TRBD1. Germline V lookup: CDR1 KGHSH, CDR2 LQKENI. J gave up 0 bases and V 4 bases, and 0 bases lay outside the gene matches. CDR3 length equals 14 residues. The CDR3 spells CASSQGASNQPQHF. For the CDR3, the DNA is TGTGCCAGCTCACAGGGGGCTAGCAATCAGCCCCAGCATTTT.

Ten or more counts support this clonotype. The rearrangement joins TRBV12-3 or TRBV12-4 to TRBJ2-3; TRBD1 matches at 7 bases. The V segment lost 8 bases and the J segment 2 bases; nucleotides outside the gene matches: 7. The CDR3 length is 14 residues. DNA of the CDR3: TGTGCCAGCGCCAAGGGGGCGGCCACAGATACGCAGTATTTT. The encoded protein is CASAKGAATDTQYF.

This clonotype has a count of ten or more. This chain links TRBV6-5 with TRBJ1-1; the D is unclear. V lost 10 bases to trimming and J lost 5 bases, with 17 bases between them. The CDR3 loop spans 13 amino acids. The V gene's germline CDR1 is MNHEY and CDR2 SVGAGI. CDR3 amino acids: CATTASYGTEAFF. DNA for the CDR3: TGTGCCACCACAGCTTCTTACGGGACTGAAGCTTTCTTT.

Details on this clonotype: A much bigger clone sits one base away, suggesting this may be a read error. This CDR3 is missing its conserved last phenylalanine or tryptophan, likely due to a read error. This chain links TRBV7-9 with TRBJ2-3, with a possible D match to TRBD1 (5 bases). V shed 4 bases and J shed 3 bases, with 17 bases lying between them. Germline loops: CDR1 SEHNR, CDR2 FQNEAQ (reference sequence). There are 16 residues in the CDR3. CDR3 amino acids: CASSWNRQMGTDTQYL. The CDR3 bases are TGTGCCAGCAGCTGGAACCGACAGATGGGAACAGATACGCAGTATTTA.

The chain recombines TRBV5-4 with TRBJ1-2; 9 nucleotides match TRBD1. V shed 1 base, J shed 7 bases, and the junction held 2 bases outside the gene matches. The CDR3 has 13 residues. Germline values: CDR1 SGHNT, CDR2 YYREEE (reference sequence). The chain's CDR3 is CASSLLTGGGYTF. DNA of the CDR3: TGTGCCAGCAGCTTGTTGACAGGGGGTGGCTACACCTTC.

This clonotype occurred many times. The chain carries TRBV4-1 and TRBJ2-2; 11 nucleotides line up with TRBD2. The CDR3 is 17 amino acids. V lost 4 bases to trimming and J lost 8 bases; unmatched junction nucleotides: 12. Germline CDR1 is MGHRA and CDR2 is YSYEKL. In nucleotides, the CDR3 is TGCGCCAGCAGCCCTCCCGGGCTAGCGGGGGGTTCAGGGGAGCTGTTTTTT. It yields the protein CASSPPGLAGGSGELFF.

As for this clonotype: The junction does not match germline at one end; this may be a read error. The J gene is TRBJ2-1, the V gene TRBV20-1; D may correspond to TRBD1 or TRBD2 (5 bases each). This CDR3 spans 14 amino acids. CDR1 and CDR2 (germline): DFQATT, SNEGSKA (reference sequence). The CDR3 coding sequence is TGCATTGCTAGGGACCAATCGACCTACAATGAGCAGTTCTTC. It is translated as CIARDQSTYNEQFF.

J is TRBJ1-1 and V is TRBV5-8; D perhaps matches TRBD1 (5 bases). V gave up 2 bases and J gave up 5 bases, with 10 bases separating them. The CDR3 has 13 amino acids. Germline-derived CDR1 and CDR2 are SGHTS and YDEGEE. The CDR3 DNA follows: TGTGCCAGCAGCTTACAGGTGAGGACTGAAGCTTTCTTT. Residues: CASSLQVRTEAFF.

This clonotype was seen many times. This rearrangement joins TRBV13 to TRBJ1-1; 8 nucleotides match TRBD1. The CDR3 spans 13 residues. Losses at the gene ends were 5 bases for V and 10 bases for J; bases not matched to a gene: 9. In germline, CDR1 is PRHDT, CDR2 FYEKMQ (reference sequence). CDR3 nucleotides: TGTGCCAGCAGCCCTTCCAGGGGGCTTGTAGCTTTCTTT. Translating it yields CASSPSRGLVAFF.

The chain is built from TRBV3-1 and TRBJ1-2, with no clear D. In germline, CDR1 is LGHDT, CDR2 YNNKEL (reference sequence). This CDR3 spans 13 amino acids. The V and J ends lost 4 bases and 8 bases respectively, with 14 bases between them. The CDR3 region has the DNA TGTGCCAGCAGCCCCCAAGGGTTGCGGGGCTACACCTTC. Protein product: CASSPQGLRGYTF.

The chain is built from TRBV20-1 and TRBJ2-5, with 9 bases fitting TRBD1. The J segment lost 5 bases and the V segment lost 3 bases, leaving 4 bases of the junction unmatched. The CDR3 is 13 amino acids. Per germline, CDR1 DFQATT and CDR2 SNEGSKA (reference sequence). The CDR3 loop is CSARAGTGETQYF. DNA for the CDR3: TGCAGTGCTAGGGCCGGGACAGGGGAGACCCAGTACTTC.

This clonotype was counted between two and nine times. The J gene is TRBJ1-2, the V gene TRBV28; no clear D gene. With 7 bases removed from V and 4 bases from J, the gap between germline ends came to 16 bases. This CDR3 region has 14 residues. The germline gives CDR1 MDHEN, CDR2 SYDVKM. CDR3 in DNA: TGTGCCAGCAATAGCGGGAATCCGGCCTATGGCTACACCTTC. It specifies CASNSGNPAYGYTF.

This clonotype was counted only a few times. The rearrangement joins TRBV20-1 to TRBJ1-3; D remains ambiguous. With 0 bases removed from V and 2 bases from J, the gap between germline ends came to 11 bases. CDR1 and CDR2 from the germline V gene are DFQATT and SNEGSKA (reference sequence). The CDR3 is 15 amino acids. The CDR3 spells CSAREGQLAGNTIYF. The CDR3 nucleotides are TGCAGTGCTAGAGAAGGCCAGCTCGCTGGAAACACCATATATTTT.

This clonotype was picked up a small number of times. V and J are TRBV11-2 and TRBJ2-1; D remains ambiguous. The CDR3 totals 15 residues. Deletions cut 4 bases from V and 3 bases from J, with 13 bases between. Per the germline V gene, CDR1 is SGHAT and CDR2 is FQNNGV. Written as DNA, the CDR3 is TGTGCCAGCAGCTCTCGGTCCTACGGCTACAATGAGCAGTTCTTC. This codes for CASSSRSYGYNEQFF.

This clonotype occurred many times. The rearrangement links TRBV27 to TRBJ2-4; D call uncertain. Trimming shortened V by 2 bases and J by 0 bases, and 11 bases separated the two germline ends. This CDR3 contains 16 residues. The germline V gene has CDR1 MNHEY and CDR2 SMNVEV (reference sequence). The CDR3 here is CASSLVYVLAKNIQYF. CDR3 coding DNA: TGTGCCAGCAGTTTAGTATACGTTCTAGCCAAAAACATTCAGTACTTC.

This clonotype was counted between two and nine times. This chain joins TRBV11-1 and TRBJ2-2; no clear D. Trimming cost V 2 bases and J 5 bases, with 3 bases left between them. This CDR3 comprises 12 residues. Looked up from germline, CDR1 is SGHAT and CDR2 is FQDESV (reference sequence). CDR3 region: CASSLTTGELFF. The CDR3 DNA sequence: TGTGCCAGCAGCTTAACGACCGGGGAGCTGTTTTTT.

This clonotype was seen at least ten times. The chain combines TRBV20-1 with TRBJ2-7; the D call may be TRBD1 or TRBD2 (5 bases each). Germline V lookup: CDR1 DFQATT, CDR2 SNEGSKA (reference sequence). V gave up 1 base and J gave up 6 bases, with 13 bases separating them. This CDR3 comprises 13 residues. The CDR3 DNA reads as TGCAGTGCTAGAGGACTACAGGTTGGCGAGCAGTACTTC. Encoded protein: CSARGLQVGEQYF.

This clonotype was detected ten times or more. The chain couples TRBV7-3 to TRBJ2-3; 14 nucleotides match TRBD2. V shed 5 bases and J 2 bases; nucleotides not matched to a gene: 6. Germline CDR1 and CDR2: SGHTA and FQGTGA. The length of the CDR3 is 17 residues. For the CDR3, the DNA is TGTGCCAGCAGCCTGTGGACTAGCGGGGGGTCCACAGATACGCAGTATTTT. Protein: CASSLWTSGGSTDTQYF.

The chain employs TRBV7-2 and TRBJ2-1; D uncertain. This CDR3 spans 14 amino acids. The germline V gene has CDR1 SGHTA and CDR2 FQGNSA. The V end lost 4 bases, the J end lost 6 bases, and 13 bases lay between the germline ends. The CDR3 DNA follows: TGTGCCAGCAGCTCTCGGGTAGTAAGCAATGAGCAGTTCTTC. This gives the protein CASSSRVVSNEQFF.